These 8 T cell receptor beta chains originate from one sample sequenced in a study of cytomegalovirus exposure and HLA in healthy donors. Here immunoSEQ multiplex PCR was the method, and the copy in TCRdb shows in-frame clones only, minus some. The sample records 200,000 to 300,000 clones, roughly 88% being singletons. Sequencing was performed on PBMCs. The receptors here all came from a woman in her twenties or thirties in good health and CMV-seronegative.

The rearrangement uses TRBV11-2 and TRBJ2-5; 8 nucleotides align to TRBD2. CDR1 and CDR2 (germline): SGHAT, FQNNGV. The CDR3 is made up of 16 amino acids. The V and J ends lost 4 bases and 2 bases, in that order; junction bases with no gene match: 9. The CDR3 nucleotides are TGTGCCAGCAGCTCCGGAGGGGCGGGAGGACAAGAGACCCAGTACTTC. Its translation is CASSSGGAGGQETQYF.

In nucleotides, the CDR3 is TGCGCCAGCAGCCAAGGACCCGGGACATCTGGAAACACCATATATTTT. It specifies CASSQGPGTSGNTIYF. V and J are TRBV4-1 and TRBJ1-3; D possibly corresponds to TRBD1 (6 bases). Germline V gene sequence: CDR1 MGHRA, CDR2 YSYEKL. This CDR3 is 16 amino acids long. V lost 1 base, J lost 1 base, and 11 bases lay in between.

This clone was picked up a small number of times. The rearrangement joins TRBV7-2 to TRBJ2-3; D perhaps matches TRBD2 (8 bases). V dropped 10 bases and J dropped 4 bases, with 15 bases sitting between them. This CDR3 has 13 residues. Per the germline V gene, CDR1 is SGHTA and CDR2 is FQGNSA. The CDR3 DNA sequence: TGTGCCACCGGGACTAGGGGGCCAGATACGCAGTATTTT. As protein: CATGTRGPDTQYF.

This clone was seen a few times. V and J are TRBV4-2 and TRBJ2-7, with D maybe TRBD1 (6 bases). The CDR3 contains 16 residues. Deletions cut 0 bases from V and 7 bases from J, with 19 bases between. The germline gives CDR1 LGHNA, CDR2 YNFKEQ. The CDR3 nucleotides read TGTGCCAGCAGCCAAGATCGGACAGCCCGGGTCGGGGAGCAGTACTTC. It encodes CASSQDRTARVGEQYF.

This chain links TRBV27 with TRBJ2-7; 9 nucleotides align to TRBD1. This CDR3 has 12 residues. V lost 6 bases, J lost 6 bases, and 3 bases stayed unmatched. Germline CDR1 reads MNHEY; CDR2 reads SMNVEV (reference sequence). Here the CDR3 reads CASRGQGPEQYF. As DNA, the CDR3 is TGTGCCAGCAGGGGACAGGGACCCGAGCAGTACTTC.

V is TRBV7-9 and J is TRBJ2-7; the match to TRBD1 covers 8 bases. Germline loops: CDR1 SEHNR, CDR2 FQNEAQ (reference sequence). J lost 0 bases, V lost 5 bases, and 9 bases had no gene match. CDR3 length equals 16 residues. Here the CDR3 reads CASSPQLRGLSYEQYF. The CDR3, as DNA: TGTGCCAGCAGCCCGCAGCTCAGGGGGCTCTCCTACGAGCAGTACTTC.

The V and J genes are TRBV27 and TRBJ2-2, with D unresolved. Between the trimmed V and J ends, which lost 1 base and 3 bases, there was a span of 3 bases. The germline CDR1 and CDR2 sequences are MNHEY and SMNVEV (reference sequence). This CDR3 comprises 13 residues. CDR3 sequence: CASSLWDTGELFF. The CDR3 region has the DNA TGTGCCAGCAGTTTATGGGACACCGGGGAGCTGTTTTTT.

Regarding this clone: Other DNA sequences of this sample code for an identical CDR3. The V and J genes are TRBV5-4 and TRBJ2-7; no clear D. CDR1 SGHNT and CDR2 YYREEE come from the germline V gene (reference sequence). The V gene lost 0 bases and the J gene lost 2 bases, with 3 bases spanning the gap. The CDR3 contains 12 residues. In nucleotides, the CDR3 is TGTGCCAGCAGCTTGGGCACCTACGAGCAGTACTTC. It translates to CASSLGTYEQYF.